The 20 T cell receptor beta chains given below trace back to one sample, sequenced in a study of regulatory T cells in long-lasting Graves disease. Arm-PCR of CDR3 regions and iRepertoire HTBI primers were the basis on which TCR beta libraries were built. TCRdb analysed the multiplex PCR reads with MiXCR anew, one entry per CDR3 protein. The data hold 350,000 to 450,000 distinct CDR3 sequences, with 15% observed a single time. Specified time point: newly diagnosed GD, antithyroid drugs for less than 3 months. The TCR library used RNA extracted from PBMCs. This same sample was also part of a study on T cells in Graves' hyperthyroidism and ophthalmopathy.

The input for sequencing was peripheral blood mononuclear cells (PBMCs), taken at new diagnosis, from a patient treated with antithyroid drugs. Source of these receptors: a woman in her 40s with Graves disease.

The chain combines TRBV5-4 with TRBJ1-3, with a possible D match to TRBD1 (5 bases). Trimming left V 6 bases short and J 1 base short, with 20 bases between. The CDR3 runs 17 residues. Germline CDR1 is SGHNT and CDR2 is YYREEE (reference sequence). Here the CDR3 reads CASKSGGGDPSGNTIYF. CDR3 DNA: TGTGCCAGCAAATCGGGGGGGGGGGATCCTTCTGGAAACACCATATATTTT. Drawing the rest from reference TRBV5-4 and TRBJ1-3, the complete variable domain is ETGVTQSPTHLIKTRGQQVTLRCSSQSGHNTVSWYQQALGQGPQFIFQYYREEENGRGNFPPRFSGLQFPNYSSELNVNALELDDSALYLCASKSGGGDPSGNTIYFGEGSWLTVV.

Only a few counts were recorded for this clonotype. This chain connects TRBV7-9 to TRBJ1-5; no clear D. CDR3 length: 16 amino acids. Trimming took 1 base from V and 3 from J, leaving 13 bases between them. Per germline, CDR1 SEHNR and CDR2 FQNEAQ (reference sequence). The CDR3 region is CASSLEGGTDNQPQHF. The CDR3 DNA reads TGTGCCAGCAGCTTAGAGGGAGGAACTGACAATCAGCCCCAGCATTTT.

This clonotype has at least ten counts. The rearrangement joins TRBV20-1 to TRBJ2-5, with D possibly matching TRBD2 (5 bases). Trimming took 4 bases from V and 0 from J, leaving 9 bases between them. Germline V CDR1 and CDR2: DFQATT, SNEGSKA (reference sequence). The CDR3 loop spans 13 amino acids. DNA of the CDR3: TGCAGTGCTATGGGAGAGTACCAAGAGACCCAGTACTTC. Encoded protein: CSAMGEYQETQYF.

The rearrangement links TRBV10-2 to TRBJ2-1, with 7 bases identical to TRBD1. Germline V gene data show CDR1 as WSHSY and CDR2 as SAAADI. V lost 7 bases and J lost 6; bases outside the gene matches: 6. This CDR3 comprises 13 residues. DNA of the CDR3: TGCGCCAGCAATAAAAACAGGGGCAATGAGCAGTTCTTC. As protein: CASNKNRGNEQFF.

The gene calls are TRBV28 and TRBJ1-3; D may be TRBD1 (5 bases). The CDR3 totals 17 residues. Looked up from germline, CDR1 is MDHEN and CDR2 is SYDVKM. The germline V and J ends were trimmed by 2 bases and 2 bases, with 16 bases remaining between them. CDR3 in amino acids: CASSLKEGWFAGNTIYF. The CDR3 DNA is TGTGCCAGCAGTTTAAAGGAGGGGTGGTTCGCTGGAAACACCATATATTTT.

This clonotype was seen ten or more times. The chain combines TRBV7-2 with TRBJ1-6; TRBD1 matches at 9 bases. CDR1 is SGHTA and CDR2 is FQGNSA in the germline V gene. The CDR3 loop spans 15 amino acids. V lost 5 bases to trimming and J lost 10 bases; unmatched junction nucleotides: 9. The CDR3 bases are TGTGCCAGCAGCCCGGGACAGGGCATGGGATCACCCCTCCACTTT. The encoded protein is CASSPGQGMGSPLHF.

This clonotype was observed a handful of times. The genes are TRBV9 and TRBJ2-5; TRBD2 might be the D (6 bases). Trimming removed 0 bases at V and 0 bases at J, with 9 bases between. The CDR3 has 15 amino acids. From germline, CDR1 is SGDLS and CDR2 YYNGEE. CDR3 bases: TGTGCCAGCAGCGTAGGGAGGGCAGACCAAGAGACCCAGTACTTC. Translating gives CASSVGRADQETQYF.

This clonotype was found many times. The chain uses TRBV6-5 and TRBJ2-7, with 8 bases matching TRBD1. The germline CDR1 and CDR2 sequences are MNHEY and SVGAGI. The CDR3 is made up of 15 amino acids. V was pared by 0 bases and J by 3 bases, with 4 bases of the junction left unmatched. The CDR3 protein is CASSYSTGAYYEQYF. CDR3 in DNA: TGTGCCAGCAGTTACTCGACAGGGGCTTACTACGAGCAGTACTTC.

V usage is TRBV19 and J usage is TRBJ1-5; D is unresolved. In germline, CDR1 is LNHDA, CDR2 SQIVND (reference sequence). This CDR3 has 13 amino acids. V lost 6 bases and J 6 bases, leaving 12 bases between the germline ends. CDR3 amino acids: CASRPPTGQPQHF. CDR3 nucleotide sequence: TGTGCCAGTAGACCCCCCACGGGTCAGCCCCAGCATTTT.

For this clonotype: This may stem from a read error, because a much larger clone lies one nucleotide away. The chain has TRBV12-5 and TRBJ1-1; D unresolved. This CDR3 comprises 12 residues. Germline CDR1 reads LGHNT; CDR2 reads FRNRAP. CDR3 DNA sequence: TGTGCTAGTGGTTTGGTCGGCACTGAAACTTTCTTT. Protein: CASGLVGTETFF.

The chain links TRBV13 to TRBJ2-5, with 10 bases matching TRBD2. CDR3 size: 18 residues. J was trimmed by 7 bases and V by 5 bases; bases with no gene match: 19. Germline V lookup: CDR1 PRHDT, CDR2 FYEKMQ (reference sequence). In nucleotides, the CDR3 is TGTGCCAGCAGCCCAAAGGACGGGCTAGCGGGAGCACATGGGACCCAGTACTTC. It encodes CASSPKDGLAGAHGTQYF.

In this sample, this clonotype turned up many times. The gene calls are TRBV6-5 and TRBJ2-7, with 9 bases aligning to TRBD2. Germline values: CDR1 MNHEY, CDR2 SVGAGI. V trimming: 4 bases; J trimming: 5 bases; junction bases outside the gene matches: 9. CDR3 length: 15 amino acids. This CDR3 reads CASSLGSGRIDEQYF. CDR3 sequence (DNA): TGTGCCAGCAGTTTAGGTAGCGGGAGAATCGACGAGCAGTACTTC.

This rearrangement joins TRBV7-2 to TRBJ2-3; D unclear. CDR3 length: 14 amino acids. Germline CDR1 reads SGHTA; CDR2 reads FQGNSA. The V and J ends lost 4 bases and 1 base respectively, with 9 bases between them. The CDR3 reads CASSSRTRTDTQYF. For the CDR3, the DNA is TGTGCCAGCAGCTCCAGGACCCGCACAGATACGCAGTATTTT. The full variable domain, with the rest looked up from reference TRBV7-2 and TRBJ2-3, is GAGVSQSPSNKVTEKGKDVELRCDPISGHTALYWYRQSLGQGLEFLIYFQGNSAPDKSGLPSDRFSAERTGGSVSTLTIQRTQQEDSAVYLCASSSRTRTDTQYFGPGTRLTVL.

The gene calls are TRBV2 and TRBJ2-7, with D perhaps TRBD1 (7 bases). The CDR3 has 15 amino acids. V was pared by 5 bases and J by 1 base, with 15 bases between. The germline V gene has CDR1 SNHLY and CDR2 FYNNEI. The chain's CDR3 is CASSPPPGGSYEQYF. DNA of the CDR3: TGTGCCAGCAGTCCGCCCCCAGGGGGGTCCTACGAGCAGTACTTC.

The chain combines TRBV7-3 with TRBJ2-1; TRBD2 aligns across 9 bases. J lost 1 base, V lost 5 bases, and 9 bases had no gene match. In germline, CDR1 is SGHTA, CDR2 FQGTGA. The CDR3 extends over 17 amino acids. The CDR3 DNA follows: TGTGCCAGCAGCCCTAGCGGGGCCCCTAAGTCCTACAATGAGCAGTTCTTC. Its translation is CASSPSGAPKSYNEQFF.

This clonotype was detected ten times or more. CDR3 residues: CASADGPRGETQYF. Written as DNA, the CDR3 is TGTGCCAGCGCAGACGGACCTAGAGGAGAGACCCAGTACTTC. The rearrangement uses TRBV7-6 and TRBJ2-5; no reliable D call. With 8 bases removed from V and 4 bases from J, the gap between germline ends came to 17 bases. This CDR3 is 14 amino acids long. CDR1 and CDR2 from the germline V gene are SGHVS and FNYEAQ.

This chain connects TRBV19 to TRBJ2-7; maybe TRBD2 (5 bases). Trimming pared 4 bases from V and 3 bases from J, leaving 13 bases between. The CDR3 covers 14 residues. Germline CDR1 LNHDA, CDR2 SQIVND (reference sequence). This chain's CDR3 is CASSTLMGSYEQYF. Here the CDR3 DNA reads TGTGCCAGTAGTACCCTAATGGGGAGCTACGAGCAGTACTTC.

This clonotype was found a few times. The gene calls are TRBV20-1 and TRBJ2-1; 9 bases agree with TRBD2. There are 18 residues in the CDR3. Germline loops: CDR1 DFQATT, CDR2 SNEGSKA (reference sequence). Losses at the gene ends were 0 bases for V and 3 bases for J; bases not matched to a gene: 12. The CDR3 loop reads CSARDHGSGRNLYNEQFF. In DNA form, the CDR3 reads TGCAGTGCTAGAGATCATGGGAGCGGGAGGAACCTCTACAATGAGCAGTTCTTC.

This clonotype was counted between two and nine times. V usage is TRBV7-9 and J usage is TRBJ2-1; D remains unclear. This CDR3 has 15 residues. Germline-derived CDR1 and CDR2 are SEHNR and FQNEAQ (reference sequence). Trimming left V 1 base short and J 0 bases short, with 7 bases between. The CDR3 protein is CASSLGEGSYNEQFF. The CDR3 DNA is TGTGCCAGCAGCTTAGGAGAAGGCTCCTACAATGAGCAGTTCTTC.

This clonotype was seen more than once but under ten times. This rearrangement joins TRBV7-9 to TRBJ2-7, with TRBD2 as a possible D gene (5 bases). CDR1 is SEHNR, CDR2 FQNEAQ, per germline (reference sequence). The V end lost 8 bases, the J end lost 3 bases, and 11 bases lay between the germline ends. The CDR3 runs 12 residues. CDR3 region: CASGLRGYEQYF. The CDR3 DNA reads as TGTGCCAGCGGTCTACGGGGCTACGAGCAGTACTTC.